Listed below are T cell receptor beta chains from one sample, sequenced in a study of blood T cells in healthy people across ages. TCRdb itself ran the 5' RACE reads through MiXCR, one entry per CDR3 protein. This sample has 1.8 million or so distinct CDR3 sequences, with more than 35% found just once. Source material: blood. The receptors shown here come from a human donor in good health. Each CDR3 is given with its conserved first and last residue. A D gene is named only where the DNA matches it firmly. Size is stated for part of the rows, as once, few or many counts, or as a class when the clone is expanded.

V gene	D gene	J gene	clone size	CDR3 protein	CDR3 DNA
TRBV20-1	.	TRBJ2-1	.	CSARTLGGAIKNEQFF	TGCAGTGCTAGAACTCTTGGGGGGGCCATTAAAAATGAGCAGTTCTTC
TRBV20-1	TRBD2	TRBJ2-1	.	CSARLAGDYNEQFF	TGCAGTGCTCGACTAGCGGGGGATTACAATGAGCAGTTCTTC
TRBV6-5	.	TRBJ2-5	few	CASSYGGGEAETQYF	TGTGCCAGCAGTTACGGGGGGGGCGAGGCGGAGACCCAGTACTTC
TRBV7-6	.	TRBJ2-7	.	CASSSLGSGSYEQYF	TGTGCCAGCAGCTCCCTAGGGTCGGGCTCCTACGAGCAGTACTTC
TRBV3-1	.	TRBJ2-1	.	CASSHLSGGNYNERFF	TGTGCCAGCAGCCATCTCTCCGGCGGAAATTACAATGAGCGGTTCTTC
TRBV30	.	TRBJ2-5	few	CAWRPGGQETQYF	TGTGCCTGGAGGCCAGGGGGGCAAGAGACCCAGTACTTC
TRBV7-2	TRBD1	TRBJ1-5	few	CASSLVGQGAGGDRPQHF	TGTGCCAGCAGCTTAGTCGGACAGGGGGCGGGCGGGGATCGGCCCCAGCATTTT
TRBV20-1	TRBD2	TRBJ2-3	few	CSAPRLAGGPDTQYF	TGCAGTGCCCCCCGACTAGCGGGGGGCCCAGATACGCAGTATTTT
TRBV29-1	TRBD2	TRBJ2-7	.	CSIGGLAGLYEQYF	TGCAGCATTGGGGGACTAGCGGGGCTCTACGAGCAGTACTTC
TRBV20-1	.	TRBJ2-7	.	CSARDLGGSYEQYF	TGCAGTGCTAGAGATTTAGGGGGCTCCTACGAGCAGTACTTC
TRBV4-3	.	TRBJ2-1	.	CASSHRGRDNEQFF	TGCGCCAGCAGCCATAGGGGGAGGGACAATGAGCAGTTCTTC
TRBV6-2/TRBV6-3	.	TRBJ2-2	.	CASSPRWATGELFF	TGTGCCAGCAGTCCGCGTTGGGCCACCGGGGAGCTGTTTTTT
TRBV4-1	.	TRBJ1-4	many	CASSRGPGEKLFF	TGCGCCAGCAGCCGAGGGCCGGGTGAAAAACTGTTTTTT
TRBV5-5	.	TRBJ2-7	.	CASSFQWGTYEQYF	TGTGCCAGCAGCTTCCAGTGGGGGACCTACGAGCAGTACTTC
TRBV30	TRBD2	TRBJ2-1	.	CAWSVLVGGRKFF	TGTGCCTGGAGTGTACTTGTGGGGGGGAGAAAGTTCTTC
TRBV7-6	TRBD1	TRBJ2-7	.	CASSLQGAPNNEQYF	TGTGCCAGCAGCTTACAGGGGGCGCCAAATAACGAGCAGTACTTC
TRBV10-3	.	TRBJ2-6	.	CAISERASGANVRTF	TGTGCCATCAGTGAACGGGCCTCTGGGGCCAACGTCCGGACTTTC
TRBV7-2	.	TRBJ1-5	.	CASSQGSGTFYRPQHF	TGTGCCAGCAGCCAGGGGTCCGGAACTTTCTATCGGCCCCAGCATTTT
TRBV12-3/TRBV12-4	.	TRBJ1-5	.	CASSPLPNQPQHF	TGTGCCAGCAGCCCCCTCCCTAATCAGCCCCAGCATTTT
TRBV3-1	.	TRBJ1-1	.	CASSPLRPTEAFF	TGTGCCAGCAGCCCCCTCAGACCCACTGAAGCTTTCTTT
TRBV20-1	TRBD2	TRBJ2-5	.	CSASNPGGPPKTQYF	TGCAGTGCTAGTAATCCGGGGGGACCTCCGAAGACCCAGTACTTC
TRBV20-1	TRBD2	TRBJ2-3	.	CSVPTSGTSTDTQYF	TGCAGTGTCCCGACTAGCGGGACTAGCACAGATACGCAGTATTTT
TRBV6-6	.	TRBJ1-4	.	CASSWYSGEKLFF	TGTGCCAGCAGTTGGTATTCCGGCGAAAAACTGTTTTTT
TRBV20-1	TRBD1	TRBJ2-7	many	CSAGDRSDEQYF	TGCAGTGCTGGGGACAGGTCGGACGAGCAGTACTTC
TRBV4-3	.	TRBJ1-5	few	CASSQGQVDQPQHF	TGCGCCAGCAGCCAAGGACAGGTGGATCAGCCCCAGCATTTT
TRBV14	.	TRBJ2-5	.	CASSQELPGRETQYF	TGTGCCAGCAGCCAAGAACTACCCGGGAGAGAGACCCAGTACTTC
TRBV28	.	TRBJ2-7	few	CASSLITGPYYEQYF	TGTGCCAGCAGTTTAATAACAGGACCTTACTACGAGCAGTACTTC
TRBV15	.	TRBJ1-6	.	CATSRDFASNSPLHF	TGTGCCACCAGCAGAGATTTCGCCTCTAATTCACCCCTCCACTTT
TRBV15	.	TRBJ2-3	.	CATSIRRDPSTDTQYF	TGTGCCACCAGCATCCGCAGGGACCCAAGCACAGATACGCAGTATTTT
TRBV12-3/TRBV12-4	.	TRBJ1-4	.	CASSFWTERRDGNEKLFF	TGTGCCAGCAGTTTTTGGACAGAGAGAAGAGATGGGAATGAAAAACTGTTTTTT
TRBV12-3/TRBV12-4	TRBD2	TRBJ2-2	.	CAAWGLGNTGELFF	TGTGCCGCGTGGGGACTAGGAAACACCGGGGAGCTGTTTTTT
TRBV29-1	TRBD2	TRBJ2-3	few	CSVRGTRESTDTQYF	TGCAGCGTCCGAGGAACGCGGGAGAGCACAGATACGCAGTATTTT
TRBV4-2	TRBD1	TRBJ2-7	.	CASRPSTGATYEQYF	TGTGCCAGCAGACCCTCGACAGGGGCGACATACGAGCAGTACTTC
TRBV4-1	TRBD1	TRBJ1-1	.	CASSQHYRGSNTEAFF	TGCGCCAGCAGCCAACACTACAGGGGCAGTAACACTGAAGCTTTCTTT
TRBV12-3/TRBV12-4	.	TRBJ2-1	few	CANSASGTGYNEQFF	TGTGCCAACAGCGCATCAGGGACCGGGTACAATGAGCAGTTCTTC
TRBV7-3	.	TRBJ2-1	many	CASSLRPGQTNEQFF	TGTGCCAGCAGCTTACGGCCGGGACAAACCAATGAGCAGTTCTTC
TRBV4-3	TRBD2	TRBJ2-1	.	CASTPRGAVAGASYNEQFF	TGCGCCAGCACCCCTCGGGGGGCGGTAGCGGGGGCCTCCTACAATGAGCAGTTCTTC
TRBV12-3/TRBV12-4	.	TRBJ1-1	.	CASSSHRDNTEAFF	TGTGCCAGCAGTTCCCACCGGGACAACACTGAAGCTTTCTTT
TRBV29-1	TRBD2	TRBJ2-7	.	CSVVGSGGGVEQYF	TGCAGCGTTGTGGGTAGCGGGGGTGGCGTCGAGCAGTACTTC
TRBV3-1	.	TRBJ2-3	.	CASSHNMGTDTQYF	TGTGCCAGCAGCCATAATATGGGGACGGATACGCAGTATTTT
TRBV7-2	TRBD2	TRBJ2-7	.	CASSLAKSGGVTSYEQYF	TGTGCCAGCAGCTTAGCGAAATCTGGGGGGGTAACTTCCTACGAGCAGTACTTC
TRBV20-1	TRBD1	TRBJ2-4	few	CSAPLGQGAAYIQYF	TGCAGTGCCCCGCTCGGGCAGGGGGCCGCGTACATTCAGTACTTC
TRBV3-1	TRBD2	TRBJ2-1	few	CASSQDTSGGNEQFF	TGTGCCAGCAGCCAGGATACTAGCGGGGGGAATGAGCAGTTCTTC
TRBV28	TRBD1	TRBJ2-5	few	CASRAQGLTETQYF	TGTGCCAGCAGAGCACAGGGGTTAACTGAGACCCAGTACTTC
TRBV7-2	.	TRBJ2-5	few	CASSWRPGPSQETQYF	TGTGCCAGCAGCTGGAGGCCCGGCCCTTCCCAAGAGACCCAGTACTTC
TRBV10-3	.	TRBJ2-3	few	CAISESKGGDTQYF	TGTGCCATCAGTGAGTCAAAGGGCGGAGATACGCAGTATTTT
TRBV7-8	TRBD1	TRBJ1-4	few	CASSLNRGVEKLFF	TGTGCCAGCAGCCTGAACAGGGGGGTCGAAAAACTGTTTTTT
TRBV21-1	.	TRBJ2-7	.	CASSNTRGSYEQYF	TGTGCCAGCAGCAATACGAGGGGATCCTACGAGCAGTACTTC
TRBV29-1	.	TRBJ2-1	.	CSVDGGHMEQFF	TGCAGCGTTGATGGGGGTCACATGGAGCAGTTCTTC
TRBV20-1	.	TRBJ2-5	few	CSARDARAGETQYF	TGCAGTGCTAGAGATGCGCGGGCGGGGGAGACCCAGTACTTC
TRBV4-2	.	TRBJ1-2	.	CASSQDGYYGYTF	TGTGCCAGCAGCCAGGACGGATACTATGGCTACACCTTC
TRBV20-1	TRBD1	TRBJ2-7	.	CSSTPSQGARETRYF	TGCAGTTCCACCCCCTCACAGGGGGCGAGGGAGACCCGGTACTTC
TRBV3-1	.	TRBJ2-6	.	CASSQDDLTSGANVLTF	TGTGCCAGCAGCCAAGATGATCTTACCTCTGGGGCCAACGTCCTAACTTTC
TRBV7-2	.	TRBJ2-5	few	CASSPGQLRETQYF	TGTGCCAGCAGCCCCGGACAGTTACGAGAGACCCAGTACTTC
TRBV12-3/TRBV12-4	.	TRBJ2-1	few	CASTTGGETWDEQFF	TGTGCCAGCACCACCGGAGGGGAAACTTGGGATGAGCAGTTCTTC